The clone carrying this T cell receptor beta chain was observed at least ten times. Its antigen is as yet unknown. Axillary draining lymph nodes of breast cancer patients supplied the node samples. In TCRdb, the multiplex PCR reads were re-called with MiXCR into one record per CDR3 protein. The repertoire includes 85,000 to 130,000 distinct CDR3 sequences, 30% of them detected once, and approximately 5.3% sits in the top ten. The data were obtained in a study of breast tumors, draining lymph nodes, adjacent tissues. General observations from the study: Tumor and nontumor repertoires were significantly more similar in luminal-like than in basal-like breast cancer. Most tumor T cells seemingly derive from lymph node, then expand in tumor.

Material for sequencing was axillary lymph node tissue. The TCR originated in a female donor with breast cancer. Some clones in this sample may be carry-over from other donors' samples.

CDR3 coding DNA: TGTGCCAGCAGCATCCGACAGGACGGTGGCTACACCTTC. Translated, it gives CASSIRQDGGYTF. This chain joins TRBV7-9 and TRBJ1-2; D is possibly TRBD1 (6 bases). The CDR3 contains 13 residues. V shed 5 bases and J shed 7 bases, with 14 bases lying between them. CDR1 and CDR2 from the germline V gene are SEHNR and FQNEAQ (reference sequence).